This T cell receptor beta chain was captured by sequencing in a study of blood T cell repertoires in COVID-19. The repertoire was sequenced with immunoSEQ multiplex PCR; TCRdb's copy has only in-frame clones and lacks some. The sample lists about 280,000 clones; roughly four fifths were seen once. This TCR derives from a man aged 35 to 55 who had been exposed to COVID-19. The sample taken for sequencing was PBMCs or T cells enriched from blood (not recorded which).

The CDR3 protein is CASSVARGSDGETQYF. CDR3 DNA sequence: TGTGCCAGCAGCGTAGCTAGGGGATCAGACGGAGAGACCCAGTACTTC. The chain couples TRBV9 to TRBJ2-5, with D perhaps matching TRBD1 (5 bases). The CDR3 is 16 residues long. Germline CDR1 and CDR2: SGDLS and YYNGEE. V was shortened by 0 bases and J by 4 bases, with 16 bases between the two germline ends.